The text below deals with one T cell receptor beta chain. Data came from immunoSEQ multiplex PCR; TCRdb stores just in-frame clones and leaves some out. The data contain tens of thousands of clones, 89% of them singletons. This CDR3 spans 15 amino acids. V was trimmed by 5 bases and J by 5 bases, leaving 18 bases between them. From germline, CDR1 is SGHTA and CDR2 FQGTGA. The Seattle patients, enrolled during active infection, were followed longitudinally. The data belong to a study of blood T cell repertoires in COVID-19. The chain recombines TRBV7-3 with TRBJ1-1; TRBD1 is a possible D gene (5 bases). The sequenced material came from peripheral blood. The TCR was taken from a man aged 50-60 years with COVID-19, enrolled during active disease. The CDR3 bases are TGTGCCAGCAGCCCACTTTACGGGGGAAGAACTGAAGCTTTCTTT. Translation gives CASSPLYGGRTEAFF.